This T cell receptor beta chain was sequenced during a study of blood T cell repertoires in COVID-19. This clone was recorded only once. Assay: immunoSEQ multiplex PCR; the TCRdb copy retains only in-frame clones and omits some. Of 240,000 or so clones in the sample, roughly 83% were seen once. Germline CDR1 reads SGHTA; CDR2 reads FQGNSA. CDR3 length: 13 residues. Deletions cut 4 bases from V and 6 bases from J, with 13 bases between. The V gene is TRBV7-2, the J gene TRBJ2-7; TRBD2 is a possible D gene (6 bases). The sequenced sample was PBMCs or T cells enriched from blood (not recorded which). The receptor was derived from a woman aged 50 to 65 who had recovered from COVID-19. The CDR3 region is CASSSDGRGEQYF. DNA for the CDR3: TGTGCCAGCAGCTCGGATGGGCGGGGCGAGCAGTACTTC.